The 11 T cell receptor beta chains in this list originate from one sample, sequenced in a study of cytomegalovirus exposure and HLA in healthy donors (dated by TCRdb to about 2017). Libraries came from the immunoSEQ multiplex PCR assay. For the multiplex PCR, a mixture combining 60 forward primers for TCR Vbeta segments and 13 reverse primers for TCR Jbeta segments was used. TCRdb limited this immuneACCESS table to in-frame rearrangements with V and J called. A share of clones is missing; checked studies link under half to unresolved V genes, and the rest is unexplained. The sample table contains some 150,000 clones; only one count was recorded for 60% to 80% of them. Clones ranked in the top ten supply 0.55% to 0.8% of the sample. The sequenced sample consisted of PBMCs. The source of these receptors is a male donor in good health and CMV-seronegative.

The chain is built from TRBV30 and TRBJ2-1; D is perhaps TRBD1 (6 bases). The V gene lost 3 bases and the J gene lost 4 bases, with 16 bases spanning the gap. Per germline, CDR1 GTSNPN and CDR2 SVGIG (reference sequence). The length of the CDR3 is 15 residues. CDR3 residues: CAWSGGQIRYNEQFF. CDR3 coding DNA: TGTGCCTGGAGCGGAGGACAGATACGATACAATGAGCAGTTCTTC.

The rearrangement joins TRBV5-1 to TRBJ2-3, with TRBD2 matching 9 bases. The CDR3 is 15 amino acids. Looked up from germline, CDR1 is SGHRS and CDR2 is YFSETQ. Unmatched junction bases numbered 6, after V lost 4 bases and J lost 3 bases. Here the CDR3 DNA reads TGCGCCAGCAGCGGTAGCGGGGGTGGAACAGATACGCAGTATTTT. Translating it yields CASSGSGGGTDTQYF.

This CDR3 is CAITGQGSTEAFF. DNA for the CDR3: TGTGCCATCACCGGACAGGGTAGCACTGAAGCTTTCTTT. The gene calls are TRBV10-3 and TRBJ1-1, with 8 bases matching TRBD1. The V gene's germline CDR1 is ENHRY and CDR2 SYGVKD. Germline trimming cut 7 bases from V and 4 bases from J; bases unmatched to any gene: 5. This CDR3 contains 13 residues.

The chain employs TRBV30 and TRBJ2-3; maybe TRBD1 (6 bases). Germline V lookup: CDR1 GTSNPN, CDR2 SVGIG (reference sequence). The V end lost 2 bases, the J end lost 3 bases, and 9 bases lay between the germline ends. The CDR3 runs to 13 residues. The CDR3 here is CAWSLDRTDTQYF. CDR3 nucleotides: TGTGCCTGGAGTCTGGACAGAACAGATACGCAGTATTTT.

V gene TRBV4-3 combines with J gene TRBJ1-6, with D perhaps TRBD1 (5 bases). V shed 3 bases and J shed 8 bases, with 26 bases lying between them. CDR1 and CDR2 from the germline V gene are LGHNA and YSLEER. CDR3 length equals 19 residues. The CDR3 reads CASSQPQTDFPSIDSPLHF. The CDR3, as DNA: TGCGCCAGCAGCCAGCCTCAGACAGATTTCCCCTCCATCGATTCACCCCTCCACTTT.

The gene calls are TRBV7-8 and TRBJ1-6, with D possibly TRBD1 on 6 matching bases. CDR1 and CDR2 (germline): SGHVS, FQNEAQ. CDR3 length: 13 amino acids. The V gene lost 5 bases and the J gene lost 7 bases, with 9 bases spanning the gap. The CDR3 nucleotides read TGTGCCAGCAGCACAGACAGGAATTCACCCCTCCACTTT. Encoded protein: CASSTDRNSPLHF. The variable domain in full, with the rest retrieved from reference TRBV7-8 and TRBJ1-6, is GAGVSQSPRYKVAKRGQDVALRCDPISGHVSLFWYQQALGQGPEFLTYFQNEAQLDKSGLPSDRFFAERPEGSVSTLKIQRTQQEDSAVYLCASSTDRNSPLHFGNGTRLTVT.

The rearrangement links TRBV29-1 to TRBJ2-5, with D tentatively TRBD2 (5 bases). The CDR3 is 12 residues long. Germline V CDR1 and CDR2: SQVTM, ANQGSEA. With 1 base removed from V and 7 bases from J, the gap between germline ends came to 10 bases. CDR3 DNA: TGCAGCGTTGAAGGCCTAGAGGGGACCCAGTACTTC. It yields the protein CSVEGLEGTQYF.

The chain is built from TRBV7-9 and TRBJ2-2, with D perhaps TRBD1 (5 bases). This CDR3 region has 13 residues. Germline CDR1 reads SEHNR; CDR2 reads FQNEAQ (reference sequence). V gave up 0 bases and J gave up 7 bases, with 6 bases separating them. The CDR3 region has the DNA TGTGCCAGCAGCTTAGCGGGGCACGGGGAGCTGTTTTTT. It encodes CASSLAGHGELFF. Drawing the rest from reference TRBV7-9 and TRBJ2-2, the complete variable domain is DTGVSQNPRHKITKRGQNVTFRCDPISEHNRLYWYRQTLGQGPEFLTYFQNEAQLEKSRLLSDRFSAERPKGSFSTLEIQRTEQGDSAMYLCASSLAGHGELFFGEGSRLTVL.

The rearrangement uses TRBV27 and TRBJ1-2, with TRBD1 matching 7 bases. V shed 6 bases and J 4 bases; nucleotides not matched to a gene: 5. The CDR3 runs 13 residues. CDR1 and CDR2 from the germline V gene are MNHEY and SMNVEV (reference sequence). CDR3 coding DNA: TGTGCCAGCAGCCCGGACAGGTCCTATGGCTACACCTTC. Translated, it gives CASSPDRSYGYTF.

A few counts support this clone. J is TRBJ2-1 and V is TRBV27; maybe TRBD2 (6 bases). V was trimmed by 6 bases and J by 6 bases, leaving 21 bases between them. The CDR3 runs 16 residues. Germline V gene sequence: CDR1 MNHEY, CDR2 SMNVEV (reference sequence). CDR3: CASSSGRLGGTNEQFF. CDR3 in DNA: TGTGCCAGCAGCTCCGGACGACTGGGGGGAACCAATGAGCAGTTCTTC.

This clone has a handful of counts. Other DNA sequences from this sample encode an identical CDR3 as well. The rearrangement uses TRBV7-9 and TRBJ2-1; 10 bases are a match to TRBD1. With V trimmed by 3 bases and J by 7 bases, 9 bases remained unmatched. Germline CDR1 is SEHNR and CDR2 is FQNEAQ (reference sequence). The CDR3 has 16 amino acids. The CDR3 spells CASSFRRGQGKNEQFF. CDR3 DNA: TGTGCCAGCAGCTTTAGAAGGGGACAGGGGAAGAATGAGCAGTTCTTC.